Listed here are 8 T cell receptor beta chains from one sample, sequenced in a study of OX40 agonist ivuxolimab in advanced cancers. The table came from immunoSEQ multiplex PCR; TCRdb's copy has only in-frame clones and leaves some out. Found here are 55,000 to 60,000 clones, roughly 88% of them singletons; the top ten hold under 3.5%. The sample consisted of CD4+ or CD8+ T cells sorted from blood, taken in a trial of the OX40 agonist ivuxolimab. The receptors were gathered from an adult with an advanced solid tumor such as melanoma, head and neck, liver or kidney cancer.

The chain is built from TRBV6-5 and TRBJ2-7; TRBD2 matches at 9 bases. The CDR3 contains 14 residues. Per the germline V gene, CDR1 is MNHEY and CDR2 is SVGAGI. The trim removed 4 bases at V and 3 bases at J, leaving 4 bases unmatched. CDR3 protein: CASSLAGEGYEQYF. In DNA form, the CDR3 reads TGTGCCAGCAGTTTAGCGGGAGAGGGCTACGAGCAGTACTTC.

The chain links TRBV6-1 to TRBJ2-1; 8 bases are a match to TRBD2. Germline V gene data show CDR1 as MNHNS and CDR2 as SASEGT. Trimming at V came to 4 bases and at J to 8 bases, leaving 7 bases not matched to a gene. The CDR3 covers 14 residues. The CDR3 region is CASSGVVGRDEQFF. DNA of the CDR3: TGTGCCAGCAGTGGCGTGGTCGGGAGGGATGAGCAGTTCTTC.

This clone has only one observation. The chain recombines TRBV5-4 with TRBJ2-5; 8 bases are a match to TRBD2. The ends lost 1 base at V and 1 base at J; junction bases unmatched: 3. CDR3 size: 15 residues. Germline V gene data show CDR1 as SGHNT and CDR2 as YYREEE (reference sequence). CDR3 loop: CASSLTSGLQETQYF. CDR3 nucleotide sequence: TGTGCCAGCAGCTTGACTAGCGGACTCCAAGAGACCCAGTACTTC. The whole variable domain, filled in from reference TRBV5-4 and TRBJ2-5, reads ETGVTQSPTHLIKTRGQQVTLRCSSQSGHNTVSWYQQALGQGPQFIFQYYREEENGRGNFPPRFSGLQFPNYSSELNVNALELDDSALYLCASSLTSGLQETQYFGPGTRLLVL.

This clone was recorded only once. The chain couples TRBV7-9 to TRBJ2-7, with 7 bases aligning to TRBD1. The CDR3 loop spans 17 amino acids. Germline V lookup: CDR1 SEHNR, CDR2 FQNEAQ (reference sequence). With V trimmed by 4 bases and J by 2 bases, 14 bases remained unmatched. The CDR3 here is CASSYLRRGQAAYEQYF. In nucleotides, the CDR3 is TGTGCCAGCAGCTACCTGAGAAGGGGGCAGGCGGCCTACGAGCAGTACTTC.

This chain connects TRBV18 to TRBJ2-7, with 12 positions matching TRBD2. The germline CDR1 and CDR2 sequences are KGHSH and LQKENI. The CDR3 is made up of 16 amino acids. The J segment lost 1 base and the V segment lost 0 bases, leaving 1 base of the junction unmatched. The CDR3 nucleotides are TGTGCCAGCTCACCACCACTAGCGGGAGGATCCTACGAGCAGTACTTC. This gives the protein CASSPPLAGGSYEQYF.

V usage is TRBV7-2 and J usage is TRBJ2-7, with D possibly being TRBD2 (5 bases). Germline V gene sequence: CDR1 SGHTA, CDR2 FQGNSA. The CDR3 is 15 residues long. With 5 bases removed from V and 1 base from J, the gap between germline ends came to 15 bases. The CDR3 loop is CASSPRAGLSYEQYF. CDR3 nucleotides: TGTGCCAGCAGCCCGAGGGCGGGCCTTTCCTACGAGCAGTACTTC. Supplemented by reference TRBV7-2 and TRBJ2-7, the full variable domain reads GAGVSQSPSNKVTEKGKDVELRCDPISGHTALYWYRQSLGQGLEFLIYFQGNSAPDKSGLPSDRFSAERTGGSVSTLTIQRTQQEDSAVYLCASSPRAGLSYEQYFGPGTRLTVT.

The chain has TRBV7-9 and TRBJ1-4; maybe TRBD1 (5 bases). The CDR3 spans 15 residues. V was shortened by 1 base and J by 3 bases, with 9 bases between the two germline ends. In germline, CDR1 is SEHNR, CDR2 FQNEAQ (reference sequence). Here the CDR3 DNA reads TGTGCCAGCAGCTTAGATGGGGGGTCTAATGAAAAACTGTTTTTT. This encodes CASSLDGGSNEKLFF.

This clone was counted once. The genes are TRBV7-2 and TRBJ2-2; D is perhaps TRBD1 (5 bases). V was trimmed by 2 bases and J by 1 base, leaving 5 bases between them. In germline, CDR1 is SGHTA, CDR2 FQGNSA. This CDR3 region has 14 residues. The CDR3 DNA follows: TGTGCCAGCAGCTTACAGGGGAACACCGGGGAGCTGTTTTTT. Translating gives CASSLQGNTGELFF. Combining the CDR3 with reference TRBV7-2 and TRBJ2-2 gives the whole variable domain GAGVSQSPSNKVTEKGKDVELRCDPISGHTALYWYRQSLGQGLEFLIYFQGNSAPDKSGLPSDRFSAERTGGSVSTLTIQRTQQEDSAVYLCASSLQGNTGELFFGEGSRLTVL.